Detailed here is one TCR beta chain. The data stem from a study of blood T cell repertoires in COVID-19. Study-level background: T cells, B-cell-depleted T cells, or PBMCs provided the cDNA or gDNA that served as material.

In the study's own analysis: Amplification of reference gene primers provided the estimated nucleated cell counts. Assay: immunoSEQ multiplex PCR; the TCRdb copy retains only in-frame clones and omits some. V and J calls and clone size are as listed in that table; D and trimming were resolved from the DNA. The sample shows fewer than 250,000 clones, roughly 85% of them seen only once. This CDR3 is 14 amino acids long. Germline CDR1 is WNHNN and CDR2 is SYGVQD (reference sequence). Trimming removed 8 bases from V and 7 bases from J; junction bases left unmatched: 13. Sequencing used peripheral blood. This clonotype originated in a man aged 40-49 years with acute or convalescent COVID-19. The chain has TRBV10-1 and TRBJ2-7, with 8 bases identical to TRBD2. Here the CDR3 reads CASPPGGGIDEQYF. The CDR3, as DNA: TGCGCCAGCCCGCCGGGGGGGGGTATAGATGAGCAGTACTTC.